The TCR beta chain under discussion was sequenced for a study of T cells after yellow fever vaccination. Study results and caveats: Among primary-vaccination clones, most reappeared after the booster, at 96% for CD4 and roughly 88% for CD8.

Trimming shortened V by 4 bases and J by 1 base, and 13 bases separated the two germline ends. Per germline, CDR1 SGHTA and CDR2 FQGNSA. The CDR3 consists of 15 residues. The study made its TCR cDNA through 5'RACE template switching. That step introduced a universal primer site along with UMIs. TCRdb reanalysed the 5' RACE reads using MiXCR and keeps one entry per CDR3 protein. The sample holds 250,000 to 400,000 distinct CDR3 sequences, around 4.5% seen once. This clonotype was recorded many times. Its antigen is unknown. Sample: PBMCs, taken 15 days after the yellow fever booster vaccination. The TCR was taken from a man in his late teens or twenties who received the YFV17D yellow fever vaccine. The genes are TRBV7-2 and TRBJ1-1; a possible D gene is TRBD1 (6 bases). In nucleotides, the CDR3 is TGTGCCAGCAGCTCCCTTCCCAGGGGGAACACTGAAGCTTTCTTT. This translates into CASSSLPRGNTEAFF.